Below, 29 T cell receptor beta chains from the same sample are listed, as sequenced in a study of shared T cell receptors in the human thymus. Assay: immunoSEQ multiplex PCR; the TCRdb copy retains only in-frame clones and omits some. The sample has hundreds of thousands of clones; over 90% are singletons. Sequencing was carried out using thymocytes. Every receptor here comes from a human donor.

The sample holds one count of this clone. The rearrangement joins TRBV15 to TRBJ1-5; D remains unclear. The V gene lost 8 bases and the J gene lost 0 bases, with 8 bases spanning the gap. CDR3 length equals 13 residues. Germline lookup yields CDR1 LNHNV and CDR2 YYDKDF (reference sequence). CDR3 loop: CATGEYSNQPQHF. The CDR3 nucleotides read TGTGCCACCGGCGAGTATAGCAATCAGCCCCAGCATTTT.

The chain has TRBV5-6 and TRBJ2-5; D tentatively reads TRBD1 or TRBD2 (5 bases each). CDR3 length: 14 amino acids. CDR1 is SGHDT, CDR2 YYEEEE, per germline. The V end was cut by 4 bases, the J end by 4 bases, with 14 bases between. CDR3 coding DNA: TGTGCCAGCAGCGCACGGACGGGACGAGAGACCCAGTACTTC. The encoded protein is CASSARTGRETQYF.

This chain connects TRBV19 to TRBJ2-1, with no clear D. V was trimmed by 5 bases and J by 0 bases, leaving 14 bases between them. Looked up from germline, CDR1 is LNHDA and CDR2 is SQIVND (reference sequence). There are 16 residues in the CDR3. The CDR3 reads CASSPPGPRSYNEQFF. The DNA of the CDR3 is TGTGCCAGTAGTCCCCCCGGGCCCCGCTCCTACAATGAGCAGTTCTTC.

Concerning this clone: The sample carries other DNA sequences with the same CDR3. The chain couples TRBV9 to TRBJ2-7; the match to TRBD2 covers 10 bases. Germline values: CDR1 SGDLS, CDR2 YYNGEE. Losses at the gene ends were 2 bases for V and 3 bases for J; bases not matched to a gene: 11. The CDR3 has 17 amino acids. The chain's CDR3 is CASSVGELAGDDYEQYF. CDR3 bases: TGTGCCAGCAGCGTTGGTGAGCTAGCGGGAGACGACTACGAGCAGTACTTC.

Notes on this clone: The sample carries other DNA sequences with the same CDR3. This chain uses TRBV6-5 with TRBJ1-1; D gene ambiguous. Trimming removed 7 bases at V and 1 base at J, with 13 bases between. The CDR3 spans 14 residues. Germline V gene data show CDR1 as MNHEY and CDR2 as SVGAGI. The CDR3 coding sequence is TGTGCCAGCACCCCCTCGGGGAGGAACACTGAAGCTTTCTTT. It is translated as CASTPSGRNTEAFF.

The chain uses TRBV18 and TRBJ1-2, with TRBD1 identical over 7 bases. Germline loops: CDR1 KGHSH, CDR2 LQKENI. This CDR3 is built from 13 residues. V was clipped by 5 bases and J by 3 bases; unmatched bases: 3. CDR3: CASSRQGHYGYTF. CDR3 DNA sequence: TGTGCCAGCTCAAGACAGGGTCACTATGGCTACACCTTC.

The V gene is TRBV5-1, the J gene TRBJ2-7; 16 nucleotides line up with TRBD2. The CDR3 is made up of 17 amino acids. V shed 5 bases, J shed 0 bases, and the junction held 5 bases outside the gene matches. Germline loops: CDR1 SGHRS, CDR2 YFSETQ. CDR3: CASRGTSGRDSSYEQYF. The DNA for the CDR3 is TGCGCCAGCAGGGGGACTAGCGGGAGGGATAGCTCCTACGAGCAGTACTTC.

The J gene is TRBJ2-5, the V gene TRBV5-1; 9 bases map to TRBD1. This CDR3 is built from 17 residues. Germline V gene sequence: CDR1 SGHRS, CDR2 YFSETQ. V lost 0 bases to trimming and J lost 5 bases; unmatched junction nucleotides: 11. The CDR3 reads CASSLAEITGGKETQYF. CDR3 in DNA: TGCGCCAGCAGCTTGGCCGAGATTACAGGGGGCAAGGAGACCCAGTACTTC.

The gene calls are TRBV28 and TRBJ1-1, with 7 bases fitting TRBD1. Germline values: CDR1 MDHEN, CDR2 SYDVKM. The V and J ends lost 6 bases and 10 bases, in that order; junction bases with no gene match: 11. The CDR3 has 13 residues. CDR3 in DNA: TGTGCCAGCAGAACCCAGGGGGATCACCGAGCTTTCTTT. Amino acids: CASRTQGDHRAFF.

Here the CDR3 reads CASSIGRNMAYEQYF. The CDR3 nucleotides read TGTGCCAGTAGTATAGGGAGGAATATGGCCTACGAGCAGTACTTC. V is TRBV19 and J is TRBJ2-7, with D perhaps matching TRBD2 (5 bases). Trimming removed 1 base from V and 2 bases from J, with 12 bases in between. The CDR3 length is 15 residues. Germline CDR1 reads LNHDA; CDR2 reads SQIVND (reference sequence).

The rearrangement uses TRBV11-2 and TRBJ2-1; D perhaps matches TRBD2 (5 bases). The V gene lost 0 bases and the J gene lost 6 bases, with 15 bases spanning the gap. The CDR3 covers 16 residues. Germline V lookup: CDR1 SGHAT, CDR2 FQNNGV. The CDR3 region has the DNA TGTGCCAGCAGCTTAGAAGCAGAGAGCGGACCCAATGAGCAGTTCTTC. It encodes CASSLEAESGPNEQFF. The variable domain in full, with the rest retrieved from reference TRBV11-2 and TRBJ2-1, is EAGVAQSPRYKIIEKRQSVAFWCNPISGHATLYWYQQILGQGPKLLIQFQNNGVVDDSQLPKDRFSAERLKGVDSTLKIQPAKLEDSAVYLCASSLEAESGPNEQFFGPGTRLTVL.

The V and J genes are TRBV27 and TRBJ2-7; 7 bases are a match to TRBD2. This CDR3 contains 14 residues. After removal of 2 bases from V and 7 bases from J, the junction contained 8 bases not matched to a gene. Per germline, CDR1 MNHEY and CDR2 SMNVEV (reference sequence). CDR3 sequence reads: CASSLAGRVGEQYF. The CDR3 DNA follows: TGTGCCAGCAGTTTAGCGGGGAGGGTAGGGGAGCAGTACTTC.

V is TRBV6-6 and J is TRBJ2-7, with D perhaps TRBD1 (5 bases). The CDR3 has 14 amino acids. The V end was cut by 4 bases, the J end by 4 bases, with 14 bases between. Germline V CDR1 and CDR2: MNHNY, SVGAGI (reference sequence). Here the CDR3 reads CASSSTAIGYEQYF. CDR3 nucleotide sequence: TGTGCCAGCAGTTCGACAGCTATTGGTTACGAGCAGTACTTC.

This sequence joins TRBV11-2 and TRBJ2-1, with 10 bases lining up with TRBD1. The CDR3 length is 17 residues. V shed 5 bases and J 5 bases; nucleotides not matched to a gene: 12. Germline CDR1 reads SGHAT; CDR2 reads FQNNGV. DNA for the CDR3: TGTGCCAGCAGCCCACACCTTCCGGGACAGGGGAACAATGAGCAGTTCTTC. This sequence encodes CASSPHLPGQGNNEQFF. Looking up the rest from reference TRBV11-2 and TRBJ2-1 gives the full variable domain: EAGVAQSPRYKIIEKRQSVAFWCNPISGHATLYWYQQILGQGPKLLIQFQNNGVVDDSQLPKDRFSAERLKGVDSTLKIQPAKLEDSAVYLCASSPHLPGQGNNEQFFGPGTRLTVL.

The genes are TRBV5-6 and TRBJ2-1; 9 bases align to TRBD1. The V gene's germline CDR1 is SGHDT and CDR2 YYEEEE. With 1 base clipped from V and 7 bases from J, the junction kept 6 bases outside the gene matches. CDR3 length: 15 amino acids. The CDR3 DNA reads as TGTGCCAGCAGCTTGCCGACAGGGGGATGGAATGAGCAGTTCTTC. Translating it yields CASSLPTGGWNEQFF.

This chain joins TRBV2 and TRBJ2-7, with a weak D call TRBD2 (6 bases). The CDR3 totals 14 residues. Trimming took 7 bases from V and 0 from J, leaving 13 bases between them. Germline CDR1 reads SNHLY; CDR2 reads FYNNEI. The CDR3 DNA reads TGTGCCAGCAACGGGACTCCGAGCTCCTACGAGCAGTACTTC. Protein sequence: CASNGTPSSYEQYF.

The chain joins TRBV14 to TRBJ2-3, with 7 positions matching TRBD2. This CDR3 comprises 18 residues. The V and J ends lost 0 bases and 6 bases, in that order; junction bases with no gene match: 15. The germline CDR1 and CDR2 sequences are SGHDN and FVKESK. The CDR3 loop is CASSQDIRKRDKLDTQYF. The CDR3, as DNA: TGTGCCAGCAGCCAAGATATTAGGAAGCGGGATAAGTTGGATACGCAGTATTTT.

This rearrangement joins TRBV5-4 to TRBJ2-3; TRBD2 matches 15 bases. This CDR3 is built from 19 residues. Trimming removed 1 base from V and 0 bases from J; junction bases left unmatched: 6. From germline, CDR1 is SGHNT and CDR2 YYREEE (reference sequence). DNA of the CDR3: TGTGCCAGCAGCTTGCCTAGGACTAGCGGGAGGGCCAGCACAGATACGCAGTATTTT. As protein: CASSLPRTSGRASTDTQYF.

This chain joins TRBV28 and TRBJ2-2; 10 bases fit TRBD1. The junction had 14 bases not matched to a gene; V was cut back by 5 bases and J by 5 bases. From germline, CDR1 is MDHEN and CDR2 SYDVKM. This CDR3 is built from 18 residues. CDR3 in amino acids: CASSTFGPGQGTTGELFF. DNA for the CDR3: TGTGCCAGCAGTACCTTCGGACCGGGACAGGGGACAACCGGGGAGCTGTTTTTT.

V usage is TRBV25-1 and J usage is TRBJ2-5, with D unresolved. The germline V gene encodes CDR1 MGHDK and CDR2 SYGVNS. Trimming shortened V by 4 bases and J by 1 base, and 13 bases separated the two germline ends. This CDR3 is built from 15 residues. DNA for the CDR3: TGTGCCAGCAGTGTAGAGCTCCGGTTCCAAGAGACCCAGTACTTC. It translates to CASSVELRFQETQYF.

The rearrangement uses TRBV9 and TRBJ1-5; the match to TRBD1 covers 7 bases. Germline V gene lookup returns CDR1 SGDLS and CDR2 YYNGEE. With 3 bases clipped from V and 2 bases from J, the junction kept 8 bases outside the gene matches. The CDR3 runs to 16 residues. The CDR3 nucleotides are TGTGCCAGCAGCGCTAGCCAGGGGGGACGCAATCAGCCCCAGCATTTT. Its translation is CASSASQGGRNQPQHF.

The chain carries TRBV29-1 and TRBJ2-3; TRBD1 matches at 7 bases. V shed 3 bases and J 6 bases; nucleotides not matched to a gene: 6. Germline CDR1 and CDR2: SQVTM and ANQGSEA. This CDR3 is 13 amino acids long. The CDR3 spells CSVDDRVEDTQYF. CDR3 bases: TGCAGCGTTGATGACAGGGTCGAGGATACGCAGTATTTT.

V usage is TRBV9 and J usage is TRBJ1-1; D gene unclear. Trimming stripped 0 bases from V and 5 bases from J, with 8 bases between. The CDR3 has 13 amino acids. Germline V gene data show CDR1 as SGDLS and CDR2 as YYNGEE. CDR3 in amino acids: CASSVGAETEAFF. The CDR3 DNA sequence: TGTGCCAGCAGCGTAGGGGCGGAGACTGAAGCTTTCTTT.

This rearrangement joins TRBV28 to TRBJ2-3, with D perhaps TRBD2 (7 bases). Deletions cut 5 bases from V and 3 bases from J, with 21 bases between. The germline V gene encodes CDR1 MDHEN and CDR2 SYDVKM. CDR3 size: 17 residues. As DNA, the CDR3 is TGTGCCAGCAGTCGATCCCCACGGGGGGCGAGGACAGATACGCAGTATTTT. Protein product: CASSRSPRGARTDTQYF.

This rearrangement joins TRBV7-2 to TRBJ2-3, with 9 bases identical to TRBD2. This CDR3 contains 17 residues. Germline V gene sequence: CDR1 SGHTA, CDR2 FQGNSA. The ends lost 1 base at V and 4 bases at J; junction bases unmatched: 9. The CDR3 here is CASSLGFQREDPDTQYF. In DNA, the CDR3 is TGTGCCAGCAGCTTAGGATTCCAGCGGGAGGATCCAGATACGCAGTATTTT.

The chain links TRBV28 to TRBJ1-4; tentatively, D is TRBD1 (5 bases). Germline values: CDR1 MDHEN, CDR2 SYDVKM. V was cut by 3 bases and J by 3 bases, with 8 bases left in between. The CDR3 spans 14 residues. The CDR3 protein is CASSFRGANEKLFF. The CDR3 region has the DNA TGTGCCAGCAGTTTTAGAGGGGCTAATGAAAAACTGTTTTTT.

CDR3 in amino acids: CASSLGGLDYGYTF. The CDR3 nucleotides are TGTGCCAGCAGTTTGGGGGGGCTTGACTATGGCTACACCTTC. The chain combines TRBV28 with TRBJ1-2; a possible D gene is TRBD1 (6 bases). The CDR3 is 14 amino acids. The germline V gene encodes CDR1 MDHEN and CDR2 SYDVKM. V lost 3 bases and J 3 bases, leaving 11 bases between the germline ends.

The chain recombines TRBV12-5 with TRBJ1-1; D uncertain. The CDR3 covers 17 residues. Germline assignment: CDR1 LGHNT and CDR2 FRNRAP. V lost 3 bases to trimming and J lost 0 bases, with 17 bases between them. The CDR3 protein is CASGLVPGNYMNTEAFF. CDR3 nucleotide sequence: TGTGCTAGTGGTTTAGTCCCCGGAAATTATATGAACACTGAAGCTTTCTTT.

V usage is TRBV27 and J usage is TRBJ1-2, with D possibly TRBD1 on 5 matching bases. The germline gives CDR1 MNHEY, CDR2 SMNVEV (reference sequence). This CDR3 comprises 14 residues. Trimming removed 7 bases at V and 6 bases at J, with 18 bases between. CDR3 amino acids: CASKGFQGDHGYTF. DNA of the CDR3: TGTGCCAGCAAGGGGTTCCAGGGAGACCATGGCTACACCTTC.